This is a list of T cell receptor beta chains from one sample in a study of persistence of HIV-infected CD4 T cells. Repertoires were generated with immunoSEQ multiplex PCR, while TCRdb's copy carries only in-frame clones and drops some. The data hold more than 30,000 clones, with around 80% observed a single time. These receptors lack a known antigen. The material was CD4+ T cells sorted from PBMCs after 18-hour stimulation, obtained from a patient who received antiretroviral therapy. Receptors were obtained from an adult man with HIV who was CMV-seropositive. Each CDR3 is given with its conserved first and last residue. D genes are given only for firm matches. Clone size is stated in some rows and not others, as once, few, many or a class when expanded.

clone_size,d_call,j_call,v_call,cdr3_aa,cdr3_nt
.,TRBD1,TRBJ1-2,TRBV12-3/TRBV12-4,CASSLTGVGYTF,TGTGCCAGCAGCCTGACAGGGGTTGGCTACACCTTC
few,.,TRBJ1-2,TRBV5-1,CASSASRGEDGYTF,TGCGCCAGCAGCGCCTCGCGGGGGGAGGATGGCTACACCTTC
.,TRBD2,TRBJ2-1,TRBV2,CASKGLDVDNEQFF,TGTGCCAGCAAGGGACTAGATGTTGACAATGAGCAGTTCTTC
few,.,TRBJ1-2,TRBV4-1,CASSQDPGPGRTNYGYTF,TGCGCCAGCAGCCAAGATCCCGGACCCGGGAGGACTAACTATGGCTACACCTTC
.,.,TRBJ2-3,TRBV6-1,CASSEGLGSTDTQYF,TGTGCCAGCAGTGAAGGGCTGGGCTCGACAGATACGCAGTATTTT
.,TRBD1,TRBJ2-1,TRBV28,CASRLRLTGGYNEQFF,TGTGCCAGCAGGCTCCGATTGACAGGGGGTTACAATGAGCAGTTCTTC
.,.,TRBJ2-2,TRBV24-1,CATSGGQFANTGELFF,TGTGCCACCAGTGGCGGACAGTTCGCGAACACCGGGGAGCTGTTTTTT
.,.,TRBJ1-2,TRBV6-6,CASSRVGGQANYGYTF,TGTGCCAGCAGTAGGGTTGGAGGGCAGGCTAACTATGGCTACACCTTC
few,.,TRBJ1-5,TRBV5-1,CASRGSEEQPQHF,TGCGCCAGCAGGGGCAGTGAGGAACAGCCCCAGCATTTT
.,.,TRBJ1-1,TRBV29-1,CSVEDRANTEAFF,TGCAGCGTTGAAGACAGGGCGAACACTGAAGCTTTCTTT
.,TRBD1,TRBJ1-5,TRBV19,CASGMGTGGQPQHF,TGTGCCAGTGGAATGGGGACAGGGGGCCAGCCCCAGCATTTT
.,.,TRBJ1-1,TRBV4-2,CASSQVREGLNTEAFF,TGTGCCAGCAGCCAAGTTAGGGAGGGCCTGAACACTGAAGCTTTCTTT
few,TRBD2,TRBJ2-1,TRBV5-6,CASSLEAGGTLYNEQFF,TGTGCCAGCAGCTTGGAAGCGGGGGGGACGCTCTACAATGAGCAGTTCTTC
.,.,TRBJ1-5,TRBV7-8,CASSSQGNQPQHF,TGTGCCAGCAGCTCCCAGGGAAATCAGCCCCAGCATTTT
few,.,TRBJ1-2,TRBV5-5,CASSLDYYGYTF,TGTGCCAGCAGCCTGGACTATTATGGCTACACCTTC
.,TRBD2,TRBJ2-3,TRBV27,CASTRRGAPDTQYF,TGTGCCAGCACTCGGCGGGGGGCACCAGATACGCAGTATTTT
.,.,TRBJ1-2,TRBV6-5,CASQQGYGYTF,TGTGCCAGCCAACAGGGCTATGGCTACACCTTC
.,TRBD2,TRBJ2-4,TRBV28,CASSYGTSGGLLQNIQYF,TGTGCCAGCAGCTATGGGACTAGCGGGGGCCTACTTCAAAACATTCAGTACTTC
few,.,TRBJ2-7,TRBV6-1,CASSRQYEQYF,TGTGCCAGCAGTAGACAGTACGAGCAGTACTTC
.,TRBD1,TRBJ1-5,TRBV19,CASADRYGNQPQHF,TGTGCCAGCGCGGACAGGTACGGCAATCAGCCCCAGCATTTT
.,.,TRBJ2-7,TRBV28,CASSFPPRYEQYF,TGTGCCAGCAGTTTCCCTCCCCGCTACGAGCAGTACTTC
once,.,TRBJ1-4,TRBV9,CASSVGPGREKLFF,TGTGCCAGCAGCGTAGGCCCAGGGCGTGAAAAACTGTTTTTT
once,.,TRBJ2-5,TRBV19,CASSIGQVYQETQYF,TGTGCCAGTAGTATAGGACAGGTTTACCAAGAGACCCAGTACTTC
.,.,TRBJ2-4,TRBV9,CASSSMPGDDIQYF,TGTGCCAGCAGCTCGATGCCGGGGGATGACATTCAGTACTTC
.,TRBD1,TRBJ1-5,TRBV6-6,CASSSSQQGAGQPQHF,TGTGCCAGCAGTTCCAGTCAACAGGGGGCGGGACAGCCCCAGCATTTT
.,.,TRBJ1-5,TRBV9,CASSLDENQPQHF,TGTGCCAGCAGCCTAGACGAGAATCAGCCCCAGCATTTT
.,.,TRBJ2-7,TRBV9,CASSVTGEVQYF,TGTGCCAGCAGCGTAACGGGGGAAGTGCAGTACTTC
once,.,TRBJ1-1,TRBV27,CASSINSNTEAFF,TGTGCCAGCAGTATCAATTCGAACACTGAAGCTTTCTTT
.,.,TRBJ1-4,TRBV4-1,CASSRPGTGREKLFF,TGCGCCAGCAGCCGACCCGGGACTGGACGGGAAAAACTGTTTTTT
few,.,TRBJ1-3,TRBV10-3,CAISEWGNTIYF,TGTGCCATCAGTGAGTGGGGGAACACCATATATTTT
.,.,TRBJ2-1,TRBV7-9,CASSLGRNNEQFF,TGTGCCAGCAGCTTAGGCCGGAACAATGAGCAGTTCTTC
.,.,TRBJ1-1,TRBV10-1,CASSILIRRGTEAFF,TGCGCCAGCAGCATCCTTATTCGACGCGGGACTGAAGCTTTCTTT
.,.,TRBJ1-3,TRBV6-5,CASTDQGRSGNTIYF,TGTGCCAGCACCGATCAGGGTCGCTCTGGAAACACCATATATTTT
.,TRBD1,TRBJ2-7,TRBV2,CASSFEQGDYEQYF,TGTGCCAGCAGTTTCGAACAGGGGGACTACGAGCAGTACTTC
.,.,TRBJ1-1,TRBV3-1/TRBV3-2,CASSQDQGGTEAFF,TGTGCCAGCAGCCAAGACCAGGGAGGGACTGAAGCTTTCTTT
.,TRBD1,TRBJ2-2,TRBV5-8,CASSFGQGSTGELFF,TGTGCCAGCAGCTTTGGACAGGGGAGCACCGGGGAGCTGTTTTTT
.,TRBD1,TRBJ2-2,TRBV5-1,CASSLAQGARTGELFF,TGCGCCAGCAGCTTGGCCCAGGGGGCGAGGACCGGGGAGCTGTTTTTT
once,.,TRBJ1-4,TRBV19,CASSREGLTNEKLFF,TGTGCCAGTAGTAGGGAAGGGCTAACTAATGAAAAACTGTTTTTT
.,.,TRBJ1-5,TRBV6-5,CASSPPGFQPQHF,TGTGCCAGCAGTCCCCCGGGGTTTCAGCCCCAGCATTTT
few,.,TRBJ1-6,TRBV2,CASSEARPIQLSPLHF,TGTGCCAGCAGTGAAGCGCGGCCTATCCAGCTTTCACCCCTCCACTTT
medium-sized,.,TRBJ1-5,TRBV7-8,CASSSIRTERDSNQPQHF,TGTGCCAGCAGCTCGATCCGGACAGAAAGGGATAGCAATCAGCCCCAGCATTTT
.,TRBD1,TRBJ2-6,TRBV4-1,CASSRSPGGSSGANVLTF,TGCGCCAGCAGCCGGTCACCAGGGGGATCATCTGGGGCCAACGTCCTGACTTTC
few,.,TRBJ1-3,TRBV2,CASSADGNTIYF,TGTGCCAGCAGTGCAGATGGAAACACCATATATTTT
.,TRBD2,TRBJ2-7,TRBV2,CASLLTVTSPYEQYF,TGTGCCAGCCTACTAACCGTGACTAGCCCCTACGAGCAGTACTTC
.,.,TRBJ1-6,TRBV7-3,CASSLMTDSPLHF,TGTGCCAGCAGCTTAATGACGGACTCACCCCTCCACTTT
.,.,TRBJ1-5,TRBV19,CASSRTGNPGNQPQHF,TGTGCCAGTAGTAGAACAGGGAACCCAGGCAATCAGCCCCAGCATTTT
.,.,TRBJ2-2,TRBV3-1/TRBV3-2,CASSQRGSGAGELFF,TGTGCCAGCAGCCAAAGAGGATCAGGGGCCGGGGAGCTGTTTTTT
.,.,TRBJ2-6,TRBV10-3,CASSKGAGANVLTF,TGTGCCTCTTCGAAGGGAGCCGGGGCCAACGTCCTGACTTTC
.,.,TRBJ2-7,TRBV3-1/TRBV3-2,CASSQDRQRGGEQYF,TGTGCCAGCAGCCAAGATAGACAGAGGGGGGGCGAGCAGTACTTC
.,TRBD1,TRBJ2-2,TRBV5-1,CASSLENAGGTGELFF,TGCGCCAGCAGCTTGGAGAACGCAGGGGGCACCGGGGAGCTGTTTTTT